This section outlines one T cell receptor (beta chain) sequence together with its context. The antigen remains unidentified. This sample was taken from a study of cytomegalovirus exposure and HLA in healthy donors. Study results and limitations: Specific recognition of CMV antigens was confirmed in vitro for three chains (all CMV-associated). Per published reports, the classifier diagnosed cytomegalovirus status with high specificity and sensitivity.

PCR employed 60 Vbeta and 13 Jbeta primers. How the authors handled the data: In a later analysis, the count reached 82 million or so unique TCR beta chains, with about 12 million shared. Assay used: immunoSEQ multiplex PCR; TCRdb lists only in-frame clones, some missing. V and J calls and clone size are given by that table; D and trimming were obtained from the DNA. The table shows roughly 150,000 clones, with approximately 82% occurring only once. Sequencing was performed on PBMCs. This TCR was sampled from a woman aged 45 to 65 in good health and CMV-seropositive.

The DNA for the CDR3 is TGTGCCAGCAGCATCGACACAACCTCTGGAAACACCATATATTTT. Translation gives CASSIDTTSGNTIYF. This sequence joins TRBV7-9 and TRBJ1-3; no reliable D call. Looked up from germline, CDR1 is SEHNR and CDR2 is FQNEAQ (reference sequence). V lost 5 bases and J 0 bases, leaving 11 bases between the germline ends. The CDR3 is 15 amino acids.